The entry below describes one TCR beta chain. Its antigen is currently not known. No much larger clonotype is one base removed from it; base qualities were not supplied. The data originate from a study of cytomegalovirus exposure and HLA in healthy donors (dated by TCRdb to 2016 to 2017). Some background on the complete study: In an earlier analysis of roughly 500 of the donors, 250 to 350 Gb of sequence data and just under 120 million unique TCR beta sequences from about 179 million T cells were reported. About 310 gigabases of sequencing data and tens of millions of unique TCR sequences were included in an early release covering over 600 HLA-typed donors. Among the 398 genotyped donors, 75% to 90% belonged to the genetic ancestry cluster associated with self-reported Caucasian donors. The study aimed to test whether signatures of past pathogen exposure could be identified by cataloging public T cell receptors. The T cell repertoires of several hundred subjects were profiled by immunosequencing and related to cytomegalovirus serostatus. In addition to the first cohort of 650 to 750 subjects, a separate validation cohort of some 120 different subjects was used. The study combined high-throughput TCR immunosequencing, statistical association of individual TCRs with disease status, and machine learning to predict cytomegalovirus infection status. A later analysis re-examined previously published TCR beta repertoires from just over 650 donors and added high-resolution HLA genotyping to investigate patterns of TCR occurrence. Rather than using new phenotypic data, the later analysis identified candidate immune exposures from TCR beta sequences and from how often those sequences occurred across donors. An earlier analysis of roughly 580 of the donors used high-throughput TCR beta sequencing to judge whether each TCR beta V gene segment behaved as functional or pseudogenic. Donor age, sex, ethnicity and CMV serostatus were compiled together with the repertoire data. In a later genetic analysis, genome-wide SNP genotypes for about 60% of the 666 donors were used, and that subset was treated as a discovery cohort. All discovery cohort repertoires had been generated on a single sequencing platform. HLA typing covered class I and class II loci at four-digit resolution. The number of typed donors differed by locus: roughly 620-630 for A, B, C, DRB1 and DQB1; 522 for DQA1; 606 for DPA1; and 400 to 480 for DPB1. Roughly 5 DR-DQ haplotypes were handled as single units for association and clustering because linkage in the cohort was strong. Across 300 to 500 genotyped donors of the cohort, an average of about 240,000 unique TCR beta nucleotide sequences per donor were sequenced, and roughly 20% of those sequences were non-productive.

The cohort consisted of 600 or so healthy bone marrow donors. All cohort members were sampled while nominally healthy, although unrecorded immune exposures were likely present. The donor was CMV seronegative and belonged to the group of 352 seronegative cohort members. A peripheral blood sample was collected from each donor, and TCR beta sequencing was performed on peripheral blood mononuclear cells. Genomic DNA was extracted from the blood cell samples with the Qiagen DNeasy Blood Extraction Kit. Libraries were prepared through the immunoSEQ multiplex PCR assay. For the multiplex PCR, a mixture combining 60 forward primers for TCR Vbeta segments and 13 reverse primers for TCR Jbeta segments was used. The CDR3 region of rearranged TCR beta genes was amplified from genomic DNA by a multiplex PCR assay. The amplified TCR beta libraries were sequenced on the Illumina HiSeq System as 87-base-pair reads. On the authors' methods: In a later analysis, tens of millions of unique TCR beta chains were counted across the roughly 670 repertoires, and about 9.9 million of these chains were shared by at least two donors. Raw reads were error-corrected and collapsed into unique sequences by a nearest-neighbor algorithm in which closely related sequences were merged to remove PCR and sequencing errors. To assign V, D and J gene segments, CDR3 sequences were aligned to IMGT reference sequences. For a sequence to be retained, at least a six-nucleotide match to both a V gene segment and a J gene segment was required. Rearrangements were classified as productive when the CDR3 lacked stop codons and remained in frame with V and J, and all other rearrangements were classified as non-productive. Following IMGT convention, CDR3 was defined as the stretch from the second conserved V-encoded cysteine up to the conserved J-encoded phenylalanine. The earlier analysis of roughly 590 of the donors excluded any sequence lacking an unambiguous match to a single V gene segment. An earlier analysis of some 610 of the donors called V segments functional above 56.7% productive rearrangements and segregating when the between-donor standard deviation exceeded 5%. A statistical classification framework was developed to diagnose cytomegalovirus status using the catalog of TCR beta chain sequences. In a later analysis, V and J genes were assigned by comparing TCR nucleotide sequences against IMGT/GENE-DB human TR gene sequences. Using the TCRdist pipeline, a later analysis assigned CDR3 sequences along with most-parsimonious VDJ recombination scenarios. In a later analysis, each TCR beta chain was defined by its CDR3 amino acid sequence together with its V-gene family, and reads without a unique V-gene family were excluded. In a later analysis, 500 to 650 highly shared, low-generation-probability nucleotide sequences were removed to address suspected cross-contamination and a sequencing artifact. In a later analysis, a clonal expansion index was calculated for each public chain from normalized within-repertoire ranks of inferred template counts. In a later analysis, generation probabilities were computed using a VDJ recombination model fitted to out-of-frame rearrangements, and the results were checked against IGoR. A later analysis scored TCR-TCR, TCR-HLA and TCR-CMV co-occurrence with hypergeometric tests, applying a repertoire-size bias correction to TCR pairs. To estimate false discovery rates, a later analysis permuted the HLA or CMV assignments 20 times. In a later analysis, co-occurring TCRs were grouped with DBSCAN, and TCRdist sequence similarity was added when clustering was performed within HLA-allele-positive subsets. Repertoires with fewer than 30,000 or more than 120,000 public chains were left out of co-occurrence clustering, as were five repertoires with anomalous nucleotide sharing. TCRdb carries this immuneACCESS record with in-frame sequences only. Its versions omit some clonotypes, under half of them owing to an unresolved V gene in the studies checked, with the rest unexplained. The V and J calls and clone size are taken from that table; D and trimming were inferred from the DNA. The sample yields more than 150,000 clones; roughly 84% were counted once. The ten largest account for over 0.2% of the sample.

The CDR1 and CDR2 encoded by the germline V gene are SGHTA and FQGNSA. There are 15 amino acids in the CDR3, from cysteine to phenylalanine inclusive. The CDR3 DNA has 45 bases and is translated from base 1. Trimming leaves V shorter by 6 bases and J shorter by 4 bases, with the junction holding 10 bases beyond the gene matches. Study-wide findings and limitations: The presence/absence analyses assumed that sequencing depth was roughly uniform across donors, and that assumption may not be true. A further reported finding was that TCR beta sequences accurately predicted the HLA-A and HLA-B alleles for most subjects in the first cohort. In a later genetic analysis, fewer N-insertions in productive TCRs were reported among donors in an Asian-associated ancestry cluster than the roughly 700-donor mean. A total of 150 to 200 TCR beta chains were listed by the study as associated with cytomegalovirus. Assigning TCR associations to individual alleles was difficult when HLA alleles, especially DR and DQ, strongly co-occurred. Because counts were too low, roughly 17 rarely observed V segments, including chromosome 9 orphons, were left out of the earlier analysis of roughly 600 of the donors. V-gene and J-gene trimming of TCR beta chains was associated with a missense DCLRE1C variant in a later genetic analysis, and the association was replicated in an independent cohort. The only immune exposure information available for the cohort was CMV serostatus. The authors suggested that the approach could potentially be generalized to other disease states and immunological phenotypes. Most TCR sequences were seen in very few donors, while some public TCRs were found in many individuals. In this cohort, only TCR beta chains were sequenced, and detectable features were limited by the absence of alpha or paired-chain data. Three of the identified cytomegalovirus-associated TCR beta chains were confirmed in vitro to be specific for cytomegalovirus antigens. The classifier was reported to diagnose cytomegalovirus status with high specificity and sensitivity in both the original and validation cohorts. Correlated functional status among segregating V segments might reflect linkage disequilibrium, but an unknown experimental factor could not be ruled out. In a later analysis, the rate of TCR association differed among HLA loci, with DRB1 alleles having the most associated TCRs and HLA-C alleles having the fewest. Most CMV-associated TCR beta chains appeared to be HLA-restricted in a later analysis, and the HLA associations seemed to be driven largely by CMV exposure. A later analysis associated some 17,000 TCR beta sequences with specific HLA alleles at a false discovery rate of 0.05. A cluster of highly shared sequence variants was judged likely to represent a technical artifact of the sequencing pipeline. In an earlier analysis of under 600 of the donors, most TCR beta V segments were observed in productive rearrangements about 87% or about 30% of the time, broadly matching IMGT annotations. Because some donors lacked HLA typing at each locus, the association tests relied only on the typed subset. Some IMGT-functional V segments, including TRBV6-2 and TRBV6-3, could not be told apart with the 87-base-pair reads, so those segments were excluded. According to a later analysis, parvovirus B19, influenza, CMV and Epstein-Barr virus appeared linked to several top co-occurrence clusters. Compared with equally common non-associated chains, HLA-associated TCR beta chains in a later analysis were more clonally expanded and had lower generation probabilities.

This chain is built from TRBV7-2 and TRBJ2-3; 7 central nucleotides agree with TRBD1. The sample consisted of PBMCs. The sequence was obtained from a girl in the first two years of life in good health and CMV-seronegative. The CDR3 protein sequence reads: CASSSRQGRSDTQYF. The base sequence is TGTGCCAGCAGTTCGAGACAGGGTCGGTCAGATACGCAGTATTTT.